The 30 T cell receptor beta chains in this list originate from one sample, sequenced in a study of T-cell memory formation after mild COVID-19. MiXCR, applied by TCRdb to the 5' RACE reads, yields one record per CDR3 protein. The sample shows nearly 350,000 distinct CDR3 sequences, 10% to 15% of them seen only once. The sequenced sample was PBMCs or a T cell subset sorted from them (not recorded which). These receptors originate from a man in his late teens or twenties who had mild COVID-19 (a few samples of this study predate the infection). Cell type and time point are not known.

This clonotype was observed a handful of times. V gene TRBV7-2 combines with J gene TRBJ2-3; TRBD1 is a possible D gene (5 bases). The CDR3 runs 15 residues. CDR1 SGHTA and CDR2 FQGNSA come from the germline V gene. V lost 3 bases, J lost 1 base, and 11 bases lay in between. CDR3 region: CASSFPGSGTDTQYF. CDR3 nucleotides: TGTGCCAGCAGCTTCCCAGGGTCCGGCACAGATACGCAGTATTTT.

The chain joins TRBV7-9 to TRBJ2-7; D remains ambiguous. The CDR3 spans 15 residues. Germline V gives CDR1 SEHNR, CDR2 FQNEAQ (reference sequence). V lost 4 bases to trimming and J lost 1 base, with 14 bases between them. The CDR3 nucleotides read TGTGCCAGCAGCTCCCCGGTCGAACAGTCCTACGAGCAGTACTTC. Its translation: CASSSPVEQSYEQYF. Filled out from reference TRBV7-9 and TRBJ2-7, the complete variable domain reads DTGVSQNPRHKITKRGQNVTFRCDPISEHNRLYWYRQTLGQGPEFLTYFQNEAQLEKSRLLSDRFSAERPKGSFSTLEIQRTEQGDSAMYLCASSSPVEQSYEQYFGPGTRLTVT.

This clonotype was seen at least ten times. The V call is TRBV27, the J call TRBJ1-1; the match to TRBD1 covers 7 bases. The V gene end was trimmed by 1 base and the J gene end by 5 bases; junction bases not matched to a gene: 7. The CDR3 runs to 15 residues. Looked up from germline, CDR1 is MNHEY and CDR2 is SMNVEV (reference sequence). CDR3 amino acids: CASSLFTGVETEAFF. In DNA, the CDR3 is TGTGCCAGCAGTTTATTTACAGGGGTGGAAACTGAAGCTTTCTTT.

This clonotype was seen a few times. The V call is TRBV6-1, the J call TRBJ1-2; 9 bases are a match to TRBD1. V lost 7 bases and J lost 8; bases outside the gene matches: 14. The CDR3 runs to 15 residues. From germline, CDR1 is MNHNS and CDR2 SASEGT. The CDR3 DNA sequence: TGTGCCAGCATCATTTCCCGGGACAGGGAGAACGGCTACACCTTC. Its translation: CASIISRDRENGYTF.

There are a few counts of this clonotype. V and J are TRBV4-1 and TRBJ2-7; D unclear. The CDR3 sequence is 15 residues long. Germline CDR1 is MGHRA and CDR2 is YSYEKL. Trimming left V 3 bases short and J 0 bases short, with 12 bases between. CDR3 nucleotide sequence: TGCGCCAGCAGCCAGGGGTTGGAACGCTCCTACGAGCAGTACGTC. Translation gives CASSQGLERSYEQYV.

This CDR3 is CASSLWQPEGAFF. The DNA of the CDR3 is TGTGCCAGCAGCTTATGGCAGCCCGAGGGGGCTTTCTTT. The V gene is TRBV7-9, the J gene TRBJ1-1, with a weak D call TRBD1 (5 bases). CDR1 and CDR2 from the germline V gene are SEHNR and FQNEAQ (reference sequence). Trimming pared 2 bases from V and 11 bases from J, leaving 15 bases between. CDR3 length equals 13 residues.

CDR3 sequence (DNA): TGTGCCAGCAACAATAATCCCGGGGAGCTGTTTTTT. This translates into CASNNNPGELFF. The chain has TRBV7-9 and TRBJ2-2; D is unclear. The V end lost 7 bases, the J end lost 6 bases, and 9 bases lay between the germline ends. Germline V gene sequence: CDR1 SEHNR, CDR2 FQNEAQ (reference sequence). The CDR3 sequence is 12 residues long.

This clonotype came up a few times. The gene calls are TRBV4-3 and TRBJ2-1; perhaps TRBD2 as D (6 bases). With 0 bases removed from V and 4 bases from J, the gap between germline ends came to 7 bases. This CDR3 contains 14 residues. In germline, CDR1 is LGHNA, CDR2 YSLEER. CDR3 residues: CASSQEGTYNEQFF. For the CDR3, the DNA is TGCGCCAGCAGCCAAGAAGGGACTTACAATGAGCAGTTCTTC.

This clonotype was picked up a small number of times. This chain uses TRBV12-3 or TRBV12-4 with TRBJ1-2; D is unclear. Trimming removed 5 bases at V and 8 bases at J, with 9 bases between. This CDR3 contains 11 residues. The DNA for the CDR3 is TGTGCCAGCAGTCCCGGACGGGGCTACACCTTC. Its translation is CASSPGRGYTF.

This chain joins TRBV18 and TRBJ2-7, with D possibly being TRBD1 (7 bases). There are 14 residues in the CDR3. Germline CDR1 reads KGHSH; CDR2 reads LQKENI. Trimming cost V 4 bases and J 7 bases, with 17 bases left between them. The chain's CDR3 is CASSHDREADEQYF. DNA for the CDR3: TGTGCCAGCTCACATGACAGGGAGGCGGATGAGCAGTACTTC.

The chain couples TRBV6-2 or TRBV6-3 to TRBJ2-7; TRBD1 matches at 7 bases. This CDR3 is built from 16 residues. J gave up 4 bases and V 4 bases, and 13 bases lay outside the gene matches. Germline CDR1 reads MNHEY; CDR2 reads SVGEGT. The CDR3 coding sequence is TGTGCCAGCAGTTTCCACAGACAGGGCGGAGTATACGAGCAGTACTTC. It translates to CASSFHRQGGVYEQYF.

This clonotype was picked up many times. The V gene is TRBV6-5, the J gene TRBJ2-7, with a tentative D call TRBD2 (5 bases). This CDR3 spans 13 amino acids. Germline V lookup: CDR1 MNHEY, CDR2 SVGAGI. V was clipped by 6 bases and J by 4 bases, with 13 bases between them. The CDR3 sequence is CASSLLDGYEQYV. CDR3 bases: TGTGCCAGCAGCTTACTAGACGGGTACGAGCAGTACGTC.

The chain has TRBV7-9 and TRBJ2-1; D not resolved. Germline loops: CDR1 SEHNR, CDR2 FQNEAQ (reference sequence). V shed 2 bases and J shed 8 bases, with 7 bases lying between them. The CDR3 runs to 12 residues. CDR3 residues: CASSLLADEQFF. The CDR3 DNA reads as TGTGCCAGCAGCTTATTGGCTGATGAGCAGTTCTTC.

The chain joins TRBV29-1 to TRBJ1-2; 8 bases fit TRBD1. The V gene end was trimmed by 5 bases and the J gene end by 3 bases; junction bases not matched to a gene: 8. The germline gives CDR1 SQVTM, CDR2 ANQGSEA. CDR3 size: 14 residues. The DNA of the CDR3 is TGCAGCGTTCCCCGACAGGGGCTCGACTATGGCTACACCTTC. It encodes CSVPRQGLDYGYTF.

V gene TRBV7-2 combines with J gene TRBJ1-1; D call uncertain. Germline V gene data show CDR1 as SGHTA and CDR2 as FQGNSA. The CDR3 extends over 15 amino acids. The V end was cut by 0 bases, the J end by 3 bases, with 11 bases between. This chain's CDR3 is CASSLAPLRDTEAFF. CDR3 coding DNA: TGTGCCAGCAGCTTAGCGCCTCTGAGGGACACTGAAGCTTTCTTT.

The chain recombines TRBV10-3 with TRBJ2-3; 16 bases match TRBD2. The CDR3 loop spans 14 amino acids. V dropped 8 bases and J dropped 9; count of bases not matched to a gene: 5. Germline CDR1 is ENHRY and CDR2 is SYGVKD. The CDR3 nucleotides are TGTGCCATCGGGACTAGCGGGGGGGCACTGACGCAGTATTTT. This gives the protein CAIGTSGGALTQYF.

This clonotype has a handful of counts. The chain carries TRBV6-6 and TRBJ1-1, with unresolved D. CDR3 size: 10 residues. Trimming shortened V by 2 bases and J by 7 bases, and 2 bases separated the two germline ends. Germline lookup yields CDR1 MNHNY and CDR2 SVGAGI (reference sequence). The CDR3 coding sequence is TGTGCCAGCAGTTACGGTGAAGCTTTCTTT. Residues: CASSYGEAFF.

This sequence joins TRBV6-5 and TRBJ2-5; 9 positions agree with TRBD1. CDR3 size: 14 residues. The germline V gene has CDR1 MNHEY and CDR2 SVGAGI. The V gene end was trimmed by 3 bases and the J gene end by 5 bases; junction bases not matched to a gene: 4. CDR3 loop: CASSYGTGRETQYF. In DNA, the CDR3 is TGTGCCAGCAGTTATGGGACAGGGCGTGAGACCCAGTACTTC.

This clonotype was seen more than once but under ten times. The chain joins TRBV12-5 to TRBJ2-5; D might be TRBD2 (7 bases). V was shortened by 3 bases and J by 6 bases, with 11 bases between the two germline ends. Germline V gene lookup returns CDR1 LGHNT and CDR2 FRNRAP. The CDR3 loop spans 13 amino acids. The CDR3: CASGFGGGQTQYF. The CDR3 region has the DNA TGTGCTAGTGGTTTCGGCGGGGGCCAGACCCAGTACTTC.

This clonotype was counted between two and nine times. This sequence joins TRBV28 and TRBJ1-2, with 12 bases fitting TRBD1. The trim removed 3 bases at V and 0 bases at J, leaving 8 bases unmatched. The CDR3 is 18 amino acids. Germline CDR1 and CDR2: MDHEN and SYDVKM. CDR3 bases: TGTGCCAGCAGTTTTCGGCCGGGACAGGGGGCCTCTAACTATGGCTACACCTTC. Protein sequence: CASSFRPGQGASNYGYTF.

A few counts support this clonotype. The chain employs TRBV15 and TRBJ2-3; TRBD1 aligns across 9 bases. Germline V gives CDR1 LNHNV, CDR2 YYDKDF (reference sequence). With 5 bases clipped from V and 6 bases from J, the junction kept 9 bases outside the gene matches. This CDR3 region has 15 residues. The CDR3 bases are TGTGCCACCAGCGTCCCGGGACAGGGTCTGGATACGCAGTATTTT. Amino acid sequence: CATSVPGQGLDTQYF.

The J gene is TRBJ1-5, the V gene TRBV5-5; D is uncertain. Germline values: CDR1 SGHKS, CDR2 YYEKEE (reference sequence). Trimming took 7 bases from V and 3 from J, leaving 23 bases between them. The CDR3 runs 17 residues. The CDR3 is CASPRNPGESNNQPQHF. In DNA, the CDR3 is TGTGCCAGCCCACGAAACCCAGGCGAATCAAACAATCAGCCCCAGCATTTT.

Details on this clonotype: One end of the junction is discordant with germline, which a read error may explain. The V call is TRBV27, the J call TRBJ1-5; D is ambiguous. CDR3 length equals 13 residues. Germline V CDR1 and CDR2: MNHEY, SMNVEV (reference sequence). The CDR3 loop is CASSLSLGQPKHF. As DNA, the CDR3 is TGTGCCAGCAGTTTATCGCTCGGCCAGCCCAAGCATTTT.

This clonotype was seen at least ten times. The chain couples TRBV5-1 to TRBJ1-3; D might be TRBD1 (5 bases). CDR3 length: 16 residues. The germline V gene has CDR1 SGHRS and CDR2 YFSETQ. Trimming shortened V by 0 bases and J by 2 bases, and 12 bases separated the two germline ends. In nucleotides, the CDR3 is TGCGCCAGCAGCTTGGATGGGGGAGGCACTGGAAACACCATATATTTT. It is translated as CASSLDGGGTGNTIYF.

The chain combines TRBV6-2 or TRBV6-3 with TRBJ1-5, with TRBD1 identical over 7 bases. With V trimmed by 5 bases and J by 3 bases, 7 bases remained unmatched. Germline lookup yields CDR1 MNHEY and CDR2 SVGEGT. The CDR3 has 15 amino acids. The CDR3 protein is CASSPDRVSNQPQHF. The CDR3 region has the DNA TGTGCCAGCAGTCCCGACAGGGTTTCCAATCAGCCCCAGCATTTT.

This clonotype has only a few counts. V gene TRBV7-8 combines with J gene TRBJ2-1; 10 bases line up with TRBD1. Per germline, CDR1 SGHVS and CDR2 FQNEAQ. The CDR3 is made up of 14 amino acids. Trimming took 3 bases from V and 6 from J; bases not matched to a gene: 2. CDR3 coding DNA: TGTGCCAGCAGCTTCCGGGACAGGGGCAATGAGCAGTTCTTC. It yields the protein CASSFRDRGNEQFF. The full variable domain, with the rest looked up from reference TRBV7-8 and TRBJ2-1, is GAGVSQSPRYKVAKRGQDVALRCDPISGHVSLFWYQQALGQGPEFLTYFQNEAQLDKSGLPSDRFFAERPEGSVSTLKIQRTQQEDSAVYLCASSFRDRGNEQFFGPGTRLTVL.

The chain joins TRBV29-1 to TRBJ2-7; 9 positions agree with TRBD1. V gave up 0 bases and J gave up 4 bases; unmatched junction bases: 7. The CDR3 contains 15 residues. Per germline, CDR1 SQVTM and CDR2 ANQGSEA. The CDR3 sequence: CSVEDGGQGSYEQYF. In DNA form, the CDR3 reads TGCAGCGTTGAAGATGGGGGACAGGGTTCGTACGAGCAGTACTTC.

The chain employs TRBV29-1 and TRBJ1-4; D unclear. V lost 7 bases and J lost 6, with 18 bases in between. Germline V gene data show CDR1 as SQVTM and CDR2 as ANQGSEA. The CDR3 is 14 amino acids. The DNA for the CDR3 is TGCAGCGCACATCGGGGAGGAACGGATGAAAAACTGTTTTTT. Translation: CSAHRGGTDEKLFF.

The chain recombines TRBV4-3 with TRBJ2-7; unclear D gene. Looked up from germline, CDR1 is LGHNA and CDR2 is YSLEER. The CDR3 extends over 13 amino acids. Trimming stripped 2 bases from V and 6 bases from J, with 11 bases between. The CDR3 reads CASSQKDGLEQYF. DNA for the CDR3: TGCGCCAGCAGCCAAAAGGACGGTCTCGAGCAGTACTTC.

In this sample, this clonotype turned up many times. The chain uses TRBV12-3 or TRBV12-4 and TRBJ2-2; D not resolved. This CDR3 comprises 15 residues. The V and J ends lost 6 bases and 5 bases respectively, with 16 bases between them. CDR3 sequence (DNA): TGTGCCAGCAGCCTTACGGACCTTAGGACCGGGGAGCTGTTTTTT. Residues: CASSLTDLRTGELFF.